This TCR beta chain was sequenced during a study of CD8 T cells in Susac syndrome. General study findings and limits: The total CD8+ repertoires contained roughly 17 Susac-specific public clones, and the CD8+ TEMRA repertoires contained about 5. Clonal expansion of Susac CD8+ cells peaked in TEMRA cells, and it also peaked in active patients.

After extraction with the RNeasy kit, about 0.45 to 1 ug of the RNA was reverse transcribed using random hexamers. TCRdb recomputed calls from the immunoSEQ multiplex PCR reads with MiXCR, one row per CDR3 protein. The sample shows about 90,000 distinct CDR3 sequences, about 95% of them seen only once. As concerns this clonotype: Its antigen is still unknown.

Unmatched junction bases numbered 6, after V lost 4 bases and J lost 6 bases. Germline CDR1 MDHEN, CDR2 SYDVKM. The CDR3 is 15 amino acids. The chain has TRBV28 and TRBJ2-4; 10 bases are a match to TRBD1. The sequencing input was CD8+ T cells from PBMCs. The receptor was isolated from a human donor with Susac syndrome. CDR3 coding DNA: TGTGCCAGCAGTTCCCTTAGGACAGGGGGAAACATTCAGTACTTC. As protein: CASSSLRTGGNIQYF.